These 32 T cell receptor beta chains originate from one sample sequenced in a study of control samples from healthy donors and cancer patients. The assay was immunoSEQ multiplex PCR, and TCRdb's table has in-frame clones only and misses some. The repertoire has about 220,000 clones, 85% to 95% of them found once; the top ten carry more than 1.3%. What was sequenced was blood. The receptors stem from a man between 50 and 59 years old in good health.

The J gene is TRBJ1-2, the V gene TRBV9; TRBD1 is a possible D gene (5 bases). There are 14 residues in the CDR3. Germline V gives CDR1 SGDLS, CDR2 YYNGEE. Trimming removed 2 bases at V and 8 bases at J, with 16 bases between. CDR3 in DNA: TGTGCCAGCAGCGTTAATGGGGGATCTACGGGCTACACCTTC. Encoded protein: CASSVNGGSTGYTF.

This chain's CDR3 is CASPDRLGNTIYF. Written as DNA, the CDR3 is TGTGCCAGTCCGGACAGGCTTGGAAACACCATATATTTT. This chain links TRBV19 with TRBJ1-3, with 7 bases matching TRBD1. Per the germline V gene, CDR1 is LNHDA and CDR2 is SQIVND (reference sequence). The V gene end was trimmed by 8 bases and the J gene end by 3 bases; junction bases not matched to a gene: 4. The CDR3 runs 13 residues.

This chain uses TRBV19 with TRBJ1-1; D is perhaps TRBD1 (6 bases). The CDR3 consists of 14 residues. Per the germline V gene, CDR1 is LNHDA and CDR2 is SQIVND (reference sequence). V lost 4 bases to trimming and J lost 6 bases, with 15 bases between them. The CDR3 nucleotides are TGTGCCAGTAGTAGGTATCCGGGGGCAGCTGAAGCTTTCTTT. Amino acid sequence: CASSRYPGAAEAFF.

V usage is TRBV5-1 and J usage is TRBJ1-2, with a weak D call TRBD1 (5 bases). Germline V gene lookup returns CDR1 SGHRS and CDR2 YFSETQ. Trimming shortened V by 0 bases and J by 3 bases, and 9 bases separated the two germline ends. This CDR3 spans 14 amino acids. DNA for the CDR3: TGCGCCAGCAGCTTGGTGGGGCTTGACTATGGCTACACCTTC. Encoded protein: CASSLVGLDYGYTF.

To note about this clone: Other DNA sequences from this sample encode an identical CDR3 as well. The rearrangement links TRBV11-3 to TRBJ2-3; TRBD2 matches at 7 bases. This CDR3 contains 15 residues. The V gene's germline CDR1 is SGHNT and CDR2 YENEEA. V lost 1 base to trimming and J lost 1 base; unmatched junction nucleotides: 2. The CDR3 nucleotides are TGTGCCAGCAGCTTAGGGGGGGGAGGCACAGATACGCAGTATTTT. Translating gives CASSLGGGGTDTQYF.

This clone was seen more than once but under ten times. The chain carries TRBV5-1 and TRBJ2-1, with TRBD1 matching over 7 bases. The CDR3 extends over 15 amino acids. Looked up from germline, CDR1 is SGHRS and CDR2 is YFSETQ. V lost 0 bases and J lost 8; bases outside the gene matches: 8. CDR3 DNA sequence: TGCGCCAGCAGCTTGGGGGGACAGACAGTGTATGAGCAGTTCTTC. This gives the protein CASSLGGQTVYEQFF.

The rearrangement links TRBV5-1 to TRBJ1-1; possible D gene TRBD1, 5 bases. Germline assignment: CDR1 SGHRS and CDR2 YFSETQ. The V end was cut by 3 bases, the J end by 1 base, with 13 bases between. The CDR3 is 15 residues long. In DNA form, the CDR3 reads TGCGCCAGCAGCTCTCTATCCCAGGGGAACACTGAAGCTTTCTTT. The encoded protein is CASSSLSQGNTEAFF.

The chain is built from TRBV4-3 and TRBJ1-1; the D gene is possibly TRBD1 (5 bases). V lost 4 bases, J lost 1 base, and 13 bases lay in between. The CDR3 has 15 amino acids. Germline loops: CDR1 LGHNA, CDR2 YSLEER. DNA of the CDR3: TGCGCCAGCAGCCCCACGCTGAGGGGGAACACTGAAGCTTTCTTT. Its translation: CASSPTLRGNTEAFF.

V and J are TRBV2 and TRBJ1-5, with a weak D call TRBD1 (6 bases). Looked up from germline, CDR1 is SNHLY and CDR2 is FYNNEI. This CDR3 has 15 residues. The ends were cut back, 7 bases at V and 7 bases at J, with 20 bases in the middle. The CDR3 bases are TGTGCCAGCACCTTCTCGGGGGGCGCCGGGCAGCCCCAGCATTTT. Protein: CASTFSGGAGQPQHF.

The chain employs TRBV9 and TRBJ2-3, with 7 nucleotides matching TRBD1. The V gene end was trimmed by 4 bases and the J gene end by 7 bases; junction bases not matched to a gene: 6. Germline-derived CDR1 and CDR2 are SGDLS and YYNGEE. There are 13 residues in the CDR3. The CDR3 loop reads CASSPSGGYTQYF. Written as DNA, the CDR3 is TGTGCCAGCAGCCCTTCAGGGGGATATACGCAGTATTTT.

The DNA of the CDR3 is TGTGCCATCAGTGAGACCGACAGGGGCACTGGCTACACCTTC. Protein product: CAISETDRGTGYTF. The J gene is TRBJ1-2, the V gene TRBV10-3; TRBD1 aligns across 8 bases. Germline values: CDR1 ENHRY, CDR2 SYGVKD. The junction had 6 bases not matched to a gene; V was cut back by 2 bases and J by 7 bases. The CDR3 consists of 14 residues.

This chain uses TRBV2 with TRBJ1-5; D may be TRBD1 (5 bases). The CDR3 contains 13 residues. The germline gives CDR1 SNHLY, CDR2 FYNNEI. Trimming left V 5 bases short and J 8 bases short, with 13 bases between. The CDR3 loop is CASSLPGPEPQHF. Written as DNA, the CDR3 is TGTGCCAGCAGTCTCCCGGGGCCGGAGCCCCAGCATTTT. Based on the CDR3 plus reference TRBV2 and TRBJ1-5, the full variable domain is EPEVTQTPSHQVTQMGQEVILRCVPISNHLYFYWYRQILGQKVEFLVSFYNNEISEKSEIFDDQFSVERPDGSNFTLKIRSTKLEDSAMYFCASSLPGPEPQHFGDGTRLSIL.

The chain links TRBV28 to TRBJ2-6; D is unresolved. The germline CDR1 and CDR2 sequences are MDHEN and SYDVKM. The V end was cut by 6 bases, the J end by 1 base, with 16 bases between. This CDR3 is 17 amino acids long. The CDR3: CASRIVKLPSGANVLTF. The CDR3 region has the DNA TGTGCCAGCAGGATCGTAAAACTTCCTTCTGGGGCCAACGTCCTGACTTTC.

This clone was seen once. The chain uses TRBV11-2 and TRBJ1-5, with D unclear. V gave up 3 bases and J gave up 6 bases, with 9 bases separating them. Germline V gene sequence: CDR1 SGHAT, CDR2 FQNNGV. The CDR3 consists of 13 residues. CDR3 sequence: CASSFGNTQPQHF. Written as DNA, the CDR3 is TGTGCCAGCAGCTTTGGCAATACTCAGCCCCAGCATTTT.

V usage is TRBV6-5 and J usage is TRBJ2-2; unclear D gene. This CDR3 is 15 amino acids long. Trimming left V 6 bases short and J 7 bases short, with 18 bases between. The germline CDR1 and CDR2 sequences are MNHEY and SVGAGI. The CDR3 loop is CASSQRIGIGGELFF. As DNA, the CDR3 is TGTGCCAGCAGCCAAAGAATCGGTATCGGCGGGGAGCTGTTTTTT.

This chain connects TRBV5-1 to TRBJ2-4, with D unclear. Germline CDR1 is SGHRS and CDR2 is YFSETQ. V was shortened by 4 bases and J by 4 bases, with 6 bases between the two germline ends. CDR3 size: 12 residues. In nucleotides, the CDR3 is TGCGCCAGCAGCCCCGAAAAAAACATTCAGTACTTC. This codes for CASSPEKNIQYF.

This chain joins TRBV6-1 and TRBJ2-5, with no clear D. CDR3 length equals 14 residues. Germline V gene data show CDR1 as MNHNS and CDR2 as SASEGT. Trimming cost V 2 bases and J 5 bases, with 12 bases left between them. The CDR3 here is CASSETALWETQYF. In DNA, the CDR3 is TGTGCCAGCAGTGAAACGGCTCTCTGGGAGACCCAGTACTTC.

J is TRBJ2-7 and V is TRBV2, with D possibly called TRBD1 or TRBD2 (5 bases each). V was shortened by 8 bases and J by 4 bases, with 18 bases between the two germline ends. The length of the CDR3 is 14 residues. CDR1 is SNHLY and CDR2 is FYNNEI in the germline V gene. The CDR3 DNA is TGTGCCAGCTCACCGGGACCCATCGCATACGAGCAGTACTTC. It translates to CASSPGPIAYEQYF.

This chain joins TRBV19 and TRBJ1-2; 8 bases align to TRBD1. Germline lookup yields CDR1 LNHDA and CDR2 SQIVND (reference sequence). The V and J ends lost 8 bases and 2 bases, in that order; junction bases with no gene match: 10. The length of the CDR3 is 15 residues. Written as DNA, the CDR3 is TGTGCCAGTCTTCAGGGGGCGAGGATGAACTATGGCTACACCTTC. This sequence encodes CASLQGARMNYGYTF.

The CDR3 nucleotides read TGCGCCAGCAGCGGGACTAGCGGGGGAGATACGCAGTATTTT. Encoded protein: CASSGTSGGDTQYF. The gene calls are TRBV5-1 and TRBJ2-3, with TRBD2 matching 14 bases. Per germline, CDR1 SGHRS and CDR2 YFSETQ. This CDR3 comprises 14 residues. The trim removed 4 bases at V and 5 bases at J, leaving 0 bases unmatched.

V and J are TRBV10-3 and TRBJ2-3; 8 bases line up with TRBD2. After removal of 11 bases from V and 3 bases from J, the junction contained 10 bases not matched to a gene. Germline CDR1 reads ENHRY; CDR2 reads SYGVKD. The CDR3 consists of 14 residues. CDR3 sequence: CAVQKGLATDTQYF. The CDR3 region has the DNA TGTGCCGTACAAAAAGGACTAGCAACAGATACGCAGTATTTT.

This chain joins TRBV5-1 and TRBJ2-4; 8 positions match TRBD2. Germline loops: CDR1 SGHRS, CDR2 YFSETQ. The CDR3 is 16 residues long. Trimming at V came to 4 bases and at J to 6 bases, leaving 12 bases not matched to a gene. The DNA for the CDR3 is TGCGCCAGCAGCCTCCAGGCGGGGGGATTATCAAACATTCAGTACTTC. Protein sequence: CASSLQAGGLSNIQYF. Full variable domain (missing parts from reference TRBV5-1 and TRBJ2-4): KAGVTQTPRYLIKTRGQQVTLSCSPISGHRSVSWYQQTPGQGLQFLFEYFSETQRNKGNFPGRFSGRQFSNSRSEMNVSTLELGDSALYLCASSLQAGGLSNIQYFGAGTRLSVL.

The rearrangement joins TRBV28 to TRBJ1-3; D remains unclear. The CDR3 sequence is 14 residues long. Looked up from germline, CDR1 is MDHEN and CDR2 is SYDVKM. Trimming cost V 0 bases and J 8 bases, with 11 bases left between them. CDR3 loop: CASSLWSNWDTIYF. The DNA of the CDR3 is TGTGCCAGCAGTTTATGGTCGAACTGGGACACCATATATTTT.

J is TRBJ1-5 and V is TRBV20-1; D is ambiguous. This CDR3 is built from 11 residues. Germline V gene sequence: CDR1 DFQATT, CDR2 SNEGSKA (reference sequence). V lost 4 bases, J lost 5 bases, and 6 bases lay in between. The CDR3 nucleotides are TGCAGTGCTATGAGGGATCAGCCCCAGCATTTT. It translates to CSAMRDQPQHF.

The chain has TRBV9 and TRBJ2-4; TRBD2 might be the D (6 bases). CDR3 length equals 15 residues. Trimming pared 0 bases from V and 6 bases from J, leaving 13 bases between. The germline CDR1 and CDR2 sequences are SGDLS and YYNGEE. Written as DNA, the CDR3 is TGTGCCAGCAGCGTAGGAGGGTCGGAGGGAAACATTCAGTACTTC. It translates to CASSVGGSEGNIQYF.

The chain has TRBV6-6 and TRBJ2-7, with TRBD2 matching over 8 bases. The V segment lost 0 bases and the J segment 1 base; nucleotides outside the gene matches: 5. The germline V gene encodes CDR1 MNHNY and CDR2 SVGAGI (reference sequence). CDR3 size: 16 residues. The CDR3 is CASSYSASGRSYEQYF. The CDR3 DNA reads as TGTGCCAGCAGTTACTCGGCTAGCGGGCGTTCCTACGAGCAGTACTTC.

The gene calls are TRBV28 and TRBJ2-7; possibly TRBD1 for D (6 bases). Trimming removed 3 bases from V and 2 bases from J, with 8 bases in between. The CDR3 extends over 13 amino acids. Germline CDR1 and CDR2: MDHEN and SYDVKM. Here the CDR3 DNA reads TGTGCCAGCAGTTTGCAGGGGCCCTACGAGCAGTACGTC. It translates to CASSLQGPYEQYV.

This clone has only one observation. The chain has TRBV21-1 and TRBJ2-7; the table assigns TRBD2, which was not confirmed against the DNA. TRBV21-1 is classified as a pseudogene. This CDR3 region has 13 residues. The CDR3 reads CASSKVGAYEQYV. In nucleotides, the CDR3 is TGTGCCAGCAGCAAAGTCGGGGCCTACGAGCAGTACGTC.

CDR3 in amino acids: CASSDRGGGISDTQYF. DNA for the CDR3: TGTGCCAGCAGTGATCGGGGAGGTGGGATCTCAGATACGCAGTATTTT. The V gene is TRBV25-1, the J gene TRBJ2-3; D may be TRBD2 (6 bases). The CDR3 is 16 residues long. Germline CDR1 MGHDK, CDR2 SYGVNS. V lost 3 bases and J lost 4, with 17 bases in between.

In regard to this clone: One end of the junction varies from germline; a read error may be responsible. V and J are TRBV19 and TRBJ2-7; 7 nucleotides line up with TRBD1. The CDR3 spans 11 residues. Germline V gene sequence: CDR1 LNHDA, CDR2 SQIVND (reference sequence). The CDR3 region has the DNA TGTGCCAGTAGTGTAGACAGGGCGCCGTACTTC. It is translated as CASSVDRAPYF.

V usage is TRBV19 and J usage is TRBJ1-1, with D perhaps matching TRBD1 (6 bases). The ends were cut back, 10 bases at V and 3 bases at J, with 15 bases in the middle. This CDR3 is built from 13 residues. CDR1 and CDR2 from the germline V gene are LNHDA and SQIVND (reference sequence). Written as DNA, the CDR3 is TGTGCCACCGCCACAGGGCCGGACACTGAAGCTTTCTTT. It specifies CATATGPDTEAFF.

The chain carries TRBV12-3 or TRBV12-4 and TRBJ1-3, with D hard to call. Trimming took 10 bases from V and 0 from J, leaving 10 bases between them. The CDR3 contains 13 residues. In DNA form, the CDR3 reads TGTGCCACCGGACGTAACTCTGGAAACACCATATATTTT. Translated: CATGRNSGNTIYF.